This entry concerns a single T cell receptor beta chain. As yet, its antigen is unknown. Trimming removed 0 bases at V and 3 bases at J, with 12 bases between. Per the germline V gene, CDR1 is LGHNA and CDR2 is YNFKEQ. The CDR3 is 16 residues long. The data derive from a study of neoadjuvant anti-PD-1 for oral cavity cancer. Study-wide results and limits: TCR analyses covered only a few patients per response group.

Time point denoted: after neoadjuvant nivolumab, at surgical resection. Using immunoSEQ multiplex PCR, the repertoire was profiled, and TCRdb retains in-frame clones only, with some absent. The sample includes about 68,000 clones, more than 75% of them seen just once. The chain combines TRBV4-2 with TRBJ2-1; a possible D gene is TRBD2 (6 bases). The sequence was collected from a person between 40 and 79 years old with oral cavity squamous cell carcinoma. The sample was PBMCs, taken after nivolumab (anti-PD-1) treatment. In DNA, the CDR3 is TGTGCCAGCAGCCAAGATCTGGGGGGTGGCTACAATGAGCAGTTCTTC. Its translation: CASSQDLGGGYNEQFF.